This TCR beta chain was observed in a study of T cells in Graves' hyperthyroidism and ophthalmopathy. Participants, patients aged 18 to 65, had newly diagnosed hyperthyroidism with a duration under 2 months. Fresh 10 ml peripheral blood yielded PBMCs. What was amplified from RNA transcripts were TCR beta CDR3 regions. The TCR CDR3 first-round RT-PCR relied on the HTBI primer set. One entry per CDR3 protein results from TCRdb running MiXCR on the multiplex PCR reads. Of 270,000 or so distinct CDR3 sequences listed, 15% are singletons. Germline-derived CDR1 and CDR2 are SGHAT and FQNNGV. Trimming shortened V by 1 base and J by 3 bases, and 9 bases separated the two germline ends. The CDR3 has 14 residues. Only a few counts were recorded for this clonotype. This CDR3 fails to terminate in the conserved phenylalanine or tryptophan, so it likely reflects a read error.

Sequenced: blood. The chain joins TRBV11-2 to TRBJ1-1; D possibly corresponds to TRBD1 (5 bases). The clonotype was recovered from a woman in her forties or fifties with Graves' hyperthyroidism that later progressed to Graves' ophthalmopathy. Written as DNA, the CDR3 is TGTGCCAGCAGCTTAGTTGACAGCTACACTGAAGCTTTCTCT. Translation: CASSLVDSYTEAFS.